The next 26 T cell receptor beta chains were all read from a single sample in a study of blood T cell repertoires in COVID-19. Some clones are missing from TCRdb's copy, which holds only in-frame ones; the method was immunoSEQ multiplex PCR. The repertoire holds more than 200,000 clones, about 88% seen once, with 9.5% to 13% in the top ten. The sequencing sample was made of peripheral blood. These receptors originate from a woman aged 50 to 60 with COVID-19, enrolled during active disease.

V gene TRBV5-6 combines with J gene TRBJ2-1, with 8 bases aligning to TRBD2. Germline lookup yields CDR1 SGHDT and CDR2 YYEEEE. This CDR3 contains 17 residues. Trimming took 3 bases from V and 6 from J; bases not matched to a gene: 14. CDR3 region: CASSYKRGSHLTNEQFF. In DNA form, the CDR3 reads TGTGCCAGCAGCTACAAGCGGGGGTCCCACCTTACCAATGAGCAGTTCTTC.

The V gene is TRBV20-1, the J gene TRBJ1-1, with unresolved D. The V end lost 5 bases, the J end lost 6 bases, and 10 bases lay between the germline ends. The CDR3 sequence is 11 residues long. The germline V gene encodes CDR1 DFQATT and CDR2 SNEGSKA (reference sequence). CDR3 sequence (DNA): TGCAGTGCTGGGAGGTGGGCTGAAGCTTTCTTT. This gives the protein CSAGRWAEAFF.

The CDR3 region is CASSADRGYGYTF. The CDR3 region has the DNA TGTGCCAGCAGCGCCGACAGGGGCTATGGCTACACCTTC. The genes are TRBV9 and TRBJ1-2; TRBD1 matches at 8 bases. The CDR3 length is 13 residues. Germline loops: CDR1 SGDLS, CDR2 YYNGEE. Trimming took 3 bases from V and 4 from J; bases not matched to a gene: 2.

The V call is TRBV9, the J call TRBJ2-2, with 9 bases aligning to TRBD1. The V gene end was trimmed by 3 bases and the J gene end by 1 base; junction bases not matched to a gene: 7. CDR1 SGDLS and CDR2 YYNGEE come from the germline V gene. This CDR3 has 17 residues. In DNA, the CDR3 is TGTGCCAGCAGCGCCAGGACAGGGGACAGGAACACCGGGGAGCTGTTTTTT. As protein: CASSARTGDRNTGELFF.

The chain has TRBV9 and TRBJ2-1; unclear D gene. The CDR3 extends over 15 amino acids. Germline V gives CDR1 SGDLS, CDR2 YYNGEE. V was trimmed by 0 bases and J by 0 bases, leaving 7 bases between them. CDR3 coding DNA: TGTGCCAGCAGCGTAGTCCCTAGCTCCTACAATGAGCAGTTCTTC. Protein sequence: CASSVVPSSYNEQFF.

The rearrangement joins TRBV7-2 to TRBJ2-1; 9 bases match TRBD2. Trimming removed 5 bases from V and 2 bases from J; junction bases left unmatched: 4. The CDR3 spans 15 residues. Germline V gene sequence: CDR1 SGHTA, CDR2 FQGNSA. CDR3 sequence: CASSVSGGTYNEQFF. In DNA form, the CDR3 reads TGTGCCAGCAGCGTAAGCGGGGGGACCTACAATGAGCAGTTCTTC.

The genes are TRBV20-1 and TRBJ1-2; 7 bases match TRBD1. The CDR3 contains 15 residues. J gave up 0 bases and V 3 bases, and 7 bases lay outside the gene matches. The germline gives CDR1 DFQATT, CDR2 SNEGSKA (reference sequence). The CDR3: CSASPRTGSNYGYTF. The CDR3 region has the DNA TGCAGTGCTAGTCCCCGGACAGGCTCTAACTATGGCTACACCTTC.

The chain links TRBV27 to TRBJ1-6, with unresolved D. V lost 3 bases and J lost 9, with 12 bases in between. Germline V gives CDR1 MNHEY, CDR2 SMNVEV (reference sequence). The CDR3 is 14 residues long. CDR3 nucleotides: TGTGCCAGCAGTTTTACGGGGTTAAGTTCACCCCTCCACTTT. Translating gives CASSFTGLSSPLHF.

This clone appeared a few times. J is TRBJ1-1 and V is TRBV30; D unresolved. V was trimmed by 2 bases and J by 0 bases, leaving 4 bases between them. Germline V gene lookup returns CDR1 GTSNPN and CDR2 SVGIG (reference sequence). This CDR3 region has 12 residues. CDR3 region: CAWSFMNTEAFF. In nucleotides, the CDR3 is TGTGCCTGGAGTTTCATGAACACTGAAGCTTTCTTT. The whole variable domain, filled in from reference TRBV30 and TRBJ1-1, reads SQTIHQWPATLVQPVGSPLSLECTVEGTSNPNLYWYRQAAGRGLQLLFYSVGIGQISSEVPQNLSASRPQDRQFILSSKKLLLSDSGFYLCAWSFMNTEAFFGQGTRLTVV.

The count of this clone is one. This rearrangement joins TRBV19 to TRBJ1-5; TRBD1 agrees at 8 bases. Per germline, CDR1 LNHDA and CDR2 SQIVND (reference sequence). Trimming cost V 9 bases and J 10 bases; bases outside gene matches: 8. The CDR3 consists of 12 residues. CDR3 region: CASLNTGGPQHF. DNA for the CDR3: TGTGCCAGCTTGAATACAGGGGGTCCCCAGCATTTT. Full variable domain (remainder filled in from reference TRBV19 and TRBJ1-5): DGGITQSPKYLFRKEGQNVTLSCEQNLNHDAMYWYRQDPGQGLRLIYYSQIVNDFQKGDIAEGYSVSREKKESFPLTVTSAQKNPTAFYLCASLNTGGPQHFGDGTRLSIL.

The J gene is TRBJ2-7, the V gene TRBV12-3 or TRBV12-4, with 7 bases lining up with TRBD1. The CDR3 has 12 amino acids. V gave up 6 bases and J gave up 6 bases; unmatched junction bases: 5. The chain's CDR3 is CASSQGGSEQYF. CDR3 DNA sequence: TGTGCCAGCAGCCAAGGGGGCTCCGAGCAGTACTTC.

The chain carries TRBV19 and TRBJ1-4, with TRBD1 identical over 7 bases. This CDR3 contains 15 residues. The germline CDR1 and CDR2 sequences are LNHDA and SQIVND (reference sequence). V dropped 5 bases and J dropped 8; count of bases not matched to a gene: 11. For the CDR3, the DNA is TGTGCCAGTAGTCCCATACAGGGGCATGAGGAAAAACTGTTTTTT. Translating it yields CASSPIQGHEEKLFF.

This rearrangement joins TRBV24-1 to TRBJ1-1, with a weak D call TRBD1 (5 bases). Germline V gene sequence: CDR1 KGHDR, CDR2 SFDVKD. The CDR3 is 12 amino acids. Trimming took off 2 bases at V and 8 bases at J, with 8 bases between the two ends. CDR3: CATSDSGEEAFF. CDR3 nucleotides: TGTGCCACCAGTGATTCGGGGGAGGAAGCTTTCTTT.

This clone came up many times. The chain uses TRBV6-6 and TRBJ1-2, with 7 bases identical to TRBD1. V dropped 5 bases and J dropped 4; count of bases not matched to a gene: 10. From germline, CDR1 is MNHNY and CDR2 SVGAGI (reference sequence). The CDR3 runs to 15 residues. This chain's CDR3 is CASSPTGASSYGYTF. The CDR3, as DNA: TGTGCCAGCAGTCCCACAGGGGCGTCTTCCTATGGCTACACCTTC.

This clone showed up just once. This CDR3 reads CASSPTRTGPRAFF. CDR3 in DNA: TGTGCCAGCAGCCCAACCAGGACAGGGCCCCGGGCTTTCTTT. The chain employs TRBV3-1 (or the pseudogene TRBV3-2) and TRBJ1-1; 8 bases line up with TRBD1. The germline CDR1 and CDR2 sequences are LGHDT and YNNKEL (reference sequence). The CDR3 length is 14 residues. The J segment lost 11 bases and the V segment lost 4 bases, leaving 12 bases of the junction unmatched.

The genes are TRBV13 and TRBJ2-1, with D perhaps TRBD2 (5 bases). This CDR3 is built from 18 residues. CDR1 and CDR2 from the germline V gene are PRHDT and FYEKMQ (reference sequence). Trimming removed 1 base from V and 4 bases from J, with 20 bases in between. The DNA of the CDR3 is TGTGCCAGCAGCTTAGCGGGGAGATTCTCTCCTCGTTACAATGAGCAGTTCTTC. It specifies CASSLAGRFSPRYNEQFF. Full variable domain (outside the CDR3, taken from reference TRBV13 and TRBJ2-1): AAGVIQSPRHLIKEKRETATLKCYPIPRHDTVYWYQQGPGQDPQFLISFYEKMQSDKGSIPDRFSAQQFSDYHSELNMSSLELGDSALYFCASSLAGRFSPRYNEQFFGPGTRLTVL.

This rearrangement joins TRBV4-1 to TRBJ1-6; the D gene is possibly TRBD1 (6 bases). Germline V gene sequence: CDR1 MGHRA, CDR2 YSYEKL. The V gene lost 4 bases and the J gene lost 1 base, with 17 bases spanning the gap. This CDR3 is built from 18 residues. The CDR3 DNA reads as TGCGCCAGCAGCCCCGCGGACAGCATAGGGTCCTATAATTCACCCCTCCACTTT. Its translation: CASSPADSIGSYNSPLHF.

J is TRBJ1-1 and V is TRBV10-1; 7 bases line up with TRBD1. CDR1 and CDR2 from the germline V gene are WNHNN and SYGVQD (reference sequence). The V gene end was trimmed by 0 bases and the J gene end by 7 bases; junction bases not matched to a gene: 11. The CDR3 covers 16 residues. CDR3 amino acids: CASSESRDRSYGEAFF. The CDR3 DNA is TGCGCCAGCAGTGAGTCGAGGGACAGAAGCTATGGTGAAGCTTTCTTT.

This clone was seen more than once but under ten times. The V and J genes are TRBV6-6 and TRBJ1-2; 9 positions match TRBD1. The CDR3 loop spans 15 amino acids. With V trimmed by 7 bases and J by 4 bases, 10 bases remained unmatched. Germline assignment: CDR1 MNHNY and CDR2 SVGAGI (reference sequence). The CDR3 DNA sequence: TGTGCCAGCATCCCGAGGGACAGGGTAGGCTATGGCTACACCTTC. Its translation is CASIPRDRVGYGYTF.

V and J are TRBV2 and TRBJ1-1; perhaps TRBD1 as D (6 bases). The V end was cut by 0 bases, the J end by 5 bases, with 16 bases between. Per germline, CDR1 SNHLY and CDR2 FYNNEI. The CDR3 has 16 amino acids. In nucleotides, the CDR3 is TGTGCCAGCAGTGAAGCTGGGAAACAGGGTAAAACTGAAGCTTTCTTT. As protein: CASSEAGKQGKTEAFF.

V is TRBV5-1 and J is TRBJ2-1; 11 positions match TRBD1. Per germline, CDR1 SGHRS and CDR2 YFSETQ. Unmatched junction bases numbered 7, after V lost 0 bases and J lost 8 bases. There are 16 residues in the CDR3. CDR3 DNA: TGCGCCAGCAGCTTGGCTTGGACAGGGGGCGAGGATGAGCAGTTCTTC. As protein: CASSLAWTGGEDEQFF.

This clone was picked up one time. The gene calls are TRBV6-2 or TRBV6-3 and TRBJ1-4; D possibly corresponds to TRBD1 (6 bases). Per germline, CDR1 MNHEY and CDR2 SVGEGT. This CDR3 spans 17 amino acids. V lost 0 bases and J lost 7, with 18 bases in between. In nucleotides, the CDR3 is TGTGCCAGCAGTTACTCGAAATTGGGCAGGGGCGGTGAAAAACTGTTTTTT. Protein sequence: CASSYSKLGRGGEKLFF.

CDR3 sequence (DNA): TGTGCCACCAGTGAGGAAGGGGGGGATCGGCCCCAGCATTTT. Its translation is CATSEEGGDRPQHF. The V gene is TRBV24-1, the J gene TRBJ1-5; the D gene is possibly TRBD1 (6 bases). This CDR3 is built from 14 residues. The V gene lost 4 bases and the J gene lost 9 bases, with 15 bases spanning the gap. The V gene's germline CDR1 is KGHDR and CDR2 SFDVKD.

The chain combines TRBV19 with TRBJ2-7; no clear D gene. Germline CDR1 and CDR2: LNHDA and SQIVND (reference sequence). The CDR3 is 13 residues long. Between the trimmed V and J ends, which lost 3 bases and 0 bases, there was a span of 6 bases. DNA for the CDR3: TGTGCCAGTAGTATGGCCCACTCCTACGAGCAGTACTTC. Protein sequence: CASSMAHSYEQYF.

This clone occurred once. The V gene is TRBV29-1, the J gene TRBJ1-1; TRBD1 matches 9 bases. V shed 7 bases, J shed 1 base, and the junction held 4 bases outside the gene matches. CDR1 and CDR2 (germline): SQVTM, ANQGSEA. The CDR3 contains 13 residues. The CDR3 bases are TGCAGCGCGGTGGGACAGGGGAACACTGAAGCTTTCTTT. Its protein is CSAVGQGNTEAFF.

The rearrangement joins TRBV7-2 to TRBJ2-5; D is perhaps TRBD1 (5 bases). Germline V gene data show CDR1 as SGHTA and CDR2 as FQGNSA. The CDR3 length is 15 residues. V was pared by 2 bases and J by 2 bases, with 12 bases between. DNA of the CDR3: TGTGCCAGCAGCTTACAGGGCCTACTACAAGAGACCCAGTACTTC. Amino acids: CASSLQGLLQETQYF.